The clone carrying this T cell receptor beta chain showed up just once. The junction does not match germline at one end; this may be a read error. These data belong to a study of T-cell memory formation after mild COVID-19. Germline V gives CDR1 DFQATT, CDR2 SNEGSKA (reference sequence). The CDR3 runs 18 residues. TCRdb called the 5' RACE reads again in MiXCR, with one record for every CDR3 protein. Of fewer than 250,000 distinct CDR3 sequences in the sample, 8% to 11% are singletons; the top ten hold roughly 3.2%. The sample taken for sequencing was PBMCs or a T cell subset sorted from them (not recorded which). The chain has TRBV20-1 and TRBJ2-6, with unresolved D. The sequence was collected from a man between 18 and 35 years old who had mild COVID-19 (a few samples of this study predate the infection). Cell type and time point are not known. The CDR3 sequence is CSDRDPTTGSSGANVLTF. CDR3 DNA sequence: TGCAGTGATAGAGATCCGACGACTGGTAGCTCTGGGGCCAACGTCCTGACTTTC.